This T cell receptor (beta chain) was captured by sequencing in a study of beta chain features in type 1 diabetes listed by TCRdb under 2018. As for the study more broadly: Mean age, gender distribution, total cell number and subset yield were not different between patients and healthy donors. Whereas all 30 or so donors provided naive and central memory subsets, regulatory and stem cell-like memory subsets were isolated from just 8 patients and about eight healthy donors. In the study, recently diagnosed type 1 diabetes patients and matched healthy donors were compared on the TCRB repertoires of their sorted circulating CD4+ T cell subsets. A total of some 100,000,000 sorted cells were examined across all samples, and a strong correlation was observed between cell number per subset and RNA yield. The study at large found these results: HLA sub-analyses involved small numbers of individuals, so any influence of HLA type on TCRB rearrangement remained unresolved. Naive, central memory and regulatory TCRB repertoires appeared to be more similar among patients than among healthy donors. Patients with type 1 diabetes made fewer insertions and deleted more nucleotides at VDJ recombination sites, implying thymic rearrangement abnormalities. Because cDNA rather than genomic DNA was sequenced, highly expressing activated cells could have been over-represented, although no difference in activation and CD3 levels was found between groups. PCR may preferentially amplify shorter templates, but because patient and control samples were amplified and corrected together, any resulting skew would affect both groups equally. A moderate but significant shortening of TCRB CDR3 length was observed in type 1 diabetes patients in all four CD4+ subsets.

Each donor gave one peripheral blood draw, around 0.12 L on average, collected into heparinised tubes. A BD FACSAria II was used to sort naive, central memory, regulatory and stem cell-like memory CD4+ T cells with a panel that included CD45RO, CCR7, CD25, CD127, CD95 and CD27. A purity above 98% was achieved for all sorted populations. Right away, PBMCs were isolated by Lymphoprep density gradient centrifugation and were stained directly, with no culture step. So that batch effects would be minimized, each experiment stained and sorted samples in pairs, pairing one healthy donor with one patient. The entire isolated RNA was reverse transcribed using the High Capacity cDNA Reverse Transcription Kit, and thus expressed TCRB transcripts were sequenced. Naive, central memory and regulatory T cell samples underwent deep immunoSEQ sequencing, averaging about 3.3 million total reads per sample. Sorted cells were lysed in RLT buffer and RNA was extracted with DNase-treated RNeasy Micro or Mini kits, depending on cell number. Each cell subset was processed separately to prevent cross-contamination, with patient and healthy donor samples processed together. TCRB sequences were amplified from cDNA with the immunoSEQ multiplex PCR, producing 87-bp fragments spanning the CDR3 region. Amplicons were sequenced on the Illumina HiSeq platform. In the paper's pipeline: Synthetic template baselines were used to correct PCR bias computationally, reads within Hamming distance 2 were collapsed, and singletons that could not be merged were discarded. Reads were aligned against IMGT to assign V, D and J genes, CDR3 length and insertions or deletions at six rearrangement sites. Within each subset, clonotype counts were normalized to sorted cell number, after which true diversity and Gini coefficients were computed with the tcR R package. The overlap coefficient, calculated on TCRB nucleotide sequences, was used to measure repertoire sharing. Out-of-frame TCRB sequences from naive cells were analyzed as a proxy for the pre-selection repertoire. TCRdb re-hosts the immuneACCESS table, in-frame sequences only. Its copies lack some clones; in the studies checked, an unresolved V gene accounts for under half of them, and the cause for the rest is not known. That table supplies the V and J calls and clone size; D and trimming were determined from the DNA. The sample table contains hundreds of thousands of clones; only one count was recorded for around 15% of them. The top ten constitute 0.022% of the sample.

As for this clone: What this receptor recognizes is not known. Per-base qualities were not stored, and no clone one base away is much larger.

The germline V gene (reference sequence) sets CDR1 to SEHNR and CDR2 to FQNEAQ. V drops 3 bases and J drops 6 bases, leaving 20 bases in between. Measured from the cysteine to the phenylalanine, the CDR3 is 16 residues long. Only CDR3 DNA is held: 48 bases, read in frame from base 1. Sequenced input: naive CD4+ T cells from blood. This specimen's cell subset or site label, per the study, means: true naive CD4+ T cells. This TCR derives from a man aged 18 to 35 with type 1 diabetes. This sequence uses TRBV7-9 and TRBJ1-2; a tentative D match to TRBD1 spans 6 bases. The CDR3 protein sequence reads: CASSFTLGVKGDGYTF. DNA sequence: TGTGCCAGCAGCTTTACCTTAGGGGTAAAGGGGGATGGCTACACCTTC.